This entry features one T cell receptor beta chain sequence. A few counts support this clonotype. It has no known antigen specificity. Base qualities are missing; no much larger clone stands one base away. This record comes from a study of patients and donors after allogeneic stem cell transplantation (dated by TCRdb to about 2020). The library was obtained by RT-PCR. Sequencing instrument: NextSeq 550. Using fastp trimming at Q25 and MiXCR clonotype assembly, TCRdb reanalyzed the public sequencing data and kept in-frame beta chains. Each record represents a unique CDR3 protein, reported with the most common genes and DNA among its rows. This sample comprises approximately 250,000 distinct CDR3 sequences, 14% of them detected only once. 11% of the sample is taken by the ten largest. Source material: blood, either unsorted or a sorted T cell fraction (not recorded which). This clonotype was sampled from a human donor who was either an allogeneic HSCT recipient or a stem cell or donor lymphocyte infusion donor (not recorded which). It is not recorded whose cells these are; they may come from a transplant donor.

The nucleotide sequence is TGTGCCTGGAGTGTAACCTCACCCCTCCACTTT. It codes for CAWSVTSPLHF. The V gene is TRBV30 and the J gene is TRBJ1-6, with the D segment identity uncertain. The junction carries 4 bases between V and J, which are trimmed by 0 bases and 10 bases respectively. From a lookup of the germline V gene (reference sequence), CDR1 and CDR2 are GTSNPN and SVGIG. The CDR3 starts with the cysteine, ends with the phenylalanine, and has 11 residues. Kept here is only the CDR3 DNA, which spans 33 bases and is read in frame from base 1. Supplemented by the reference TRBV30 and TRBJ1-6 proteins around the CDR3, the complete variable domain is SQTIHQWPATLVQPVGSPLSLECTVEGTSNPNLYWYRQAAGRGLQLLFYSVGIGQISSEVPQNLSASRPQDRQFILSSKKLLLSDSGFYLCAWSVTSPLHFGNGTRLTVT.